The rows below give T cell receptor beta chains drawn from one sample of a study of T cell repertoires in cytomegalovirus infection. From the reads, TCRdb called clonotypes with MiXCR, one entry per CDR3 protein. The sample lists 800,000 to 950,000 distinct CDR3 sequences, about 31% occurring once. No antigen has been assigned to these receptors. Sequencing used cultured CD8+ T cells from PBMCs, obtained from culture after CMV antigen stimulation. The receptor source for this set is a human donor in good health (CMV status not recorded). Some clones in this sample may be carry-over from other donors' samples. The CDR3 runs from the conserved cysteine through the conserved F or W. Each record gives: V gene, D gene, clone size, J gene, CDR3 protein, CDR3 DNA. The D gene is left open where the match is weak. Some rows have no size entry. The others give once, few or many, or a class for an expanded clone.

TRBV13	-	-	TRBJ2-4	CASSPEEGANIQYF	TGTGCCAGCAGCCCAGAGGAGGGGGCGAACATTCAGTACTTC
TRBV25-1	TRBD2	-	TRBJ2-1	CASSEWKTSDHIYNEQFF	TGTGCCAGCAGTGAATGGAAGACTAGCGATCATATCTACAATGAGCAGTTCTTC
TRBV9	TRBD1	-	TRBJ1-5	CASSPIRDRFNQPQHF	TGTGCCAGCAGCCCGATCCGGGACAGGTTCAATCAGCCCCAGCATTTT
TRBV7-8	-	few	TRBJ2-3	CASSQRPTTDTQYF	TGTGCCAGCAGCCAGAGGCCAACCACAGATACGCAGTATTTT
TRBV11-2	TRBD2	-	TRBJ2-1	CASSSGTSGGAENEQFF	TGTGCCAGCAGCTCGGGGACTAGCGGGGGGGCGGAAAATGAGCAGTTCTTC
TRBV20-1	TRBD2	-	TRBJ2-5	CSARDIARPTSGSETQYF	TGCAGTGCTAGAGATATTGCTCGTCCGACTAGCGGGTCAGAGACCCAGTACTTC
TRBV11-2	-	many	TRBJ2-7	CASSARATSYEQYF	TGTGCCAGCAGCGCCCGGGCAACCTCCTACGAGCAGTACTTC
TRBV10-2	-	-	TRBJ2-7	CASSPEGGVEQYF	TGCGCCAGCAGTCCTGAGGGGGGTGTCGAGCAGTACTTC
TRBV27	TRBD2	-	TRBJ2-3	CASSLRTSRFTDTQYF	TGTGCCAGCAGTTTACGGACTAGCAGATTCACAGATACGCAGTATTTT
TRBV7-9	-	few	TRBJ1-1	CASSLVAGVGTEAFF	TGTGCCAGCAGCTTAGTGGCAGGGGTTGGGACTGAAGCTTTCTTT
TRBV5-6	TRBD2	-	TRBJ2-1	CASSYWGGGNEQFF	TGTGCCAGCAGCTATTGGGGGGGTGGGAATGAGCAGTTCTTC
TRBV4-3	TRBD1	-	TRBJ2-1	CASSQDRRQGAIEQFF	TGCGCCAGCAGCCAAGATCGAAGGCAGGGGGCGATTGAGCAGTTCTTC
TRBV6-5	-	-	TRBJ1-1	CASSYTRYMNTEAFF	TGTGCCAGCAGTTACACCCGGTACATGAACACTGAAGCTTTCTTT
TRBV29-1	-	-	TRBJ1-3	CSVEERAGLRNTIYF	TGCAGCGTTGAAGAAAGAGCGGGGCTTCGAAACACCATATATTTT
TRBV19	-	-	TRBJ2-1	CASSTDVSGYNEQFF	TGTGCCAGTAGTACCGATGTGTCCGGGTACAATGAGCAGTTCTTC
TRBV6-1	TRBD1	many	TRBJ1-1	CASSFRGQGWSEAFF	TGTGCCAGCAGTTTCCGGGGACAGGGGTGGTCTGAAGCTTTCTTT
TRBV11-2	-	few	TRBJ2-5	CASSLDHSRSETQYF	TGTGCCAGCAGCTTAGATCACTCAAGAAGTGAGACCCAGTACTTC
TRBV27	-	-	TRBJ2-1	CASSPLNRLEYNEQFF	TGTGCCAGCAGTCCATTGAACCGGCTTGAGTACAATGAGCAGTTCTTC
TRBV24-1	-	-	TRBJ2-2	CATMARDTGELFF	TGTGCCACCATGGCAAGAGACACCGGGGAGCTGTTTTTT
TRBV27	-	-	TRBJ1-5	CASSTNRVQPQHF	TGTGCCAGCAGTACCAACAGGGTTCAGCCCCAGCATTTT
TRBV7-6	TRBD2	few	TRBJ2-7	CASSSYPRTSAYEQYF	TGTGCCAGCAGCTCGTACCCCCGGACTAGCGCATACGAGCAGTACTTC
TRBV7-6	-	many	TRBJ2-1	CASSSPRVWDNEQFF	TGTGCCAGCAGCTCCCCGCGGGTTTGGGACAATGAGCAGTTCTTC
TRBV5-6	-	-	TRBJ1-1	CASSLGQGSRNTEAFF	TGTGCCAGCAGCTTGGGCCAGGGTTCGAGGAACACTGAAGCTTTCTTT
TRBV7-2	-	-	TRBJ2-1	CASSLVSGGREYNEQFF	TGTGCCAGCAGCTTAGTTTCCGGGGGCAGGGAGTACAATGAGCAGTTCTTC
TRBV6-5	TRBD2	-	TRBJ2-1	CASSYPLGGGRGGNEQFF	TGTGCCAGCAGTTACCCCCTCGGGGGAGGCCGCGGGGGCAATGAGCAGTTCTTC
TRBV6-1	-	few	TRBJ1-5	CASSEAAGNSNQPQHF	TGTGCCAGCAGTGAAGCCGCAGGGAATAGCAATCAGCCCCAGCATTTT
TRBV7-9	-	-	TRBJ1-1	CASSSITQGNTEAFF	TGTGCCAGCAGCTCCATAACACAGGGGAACACTGAAGCTTTCTTT
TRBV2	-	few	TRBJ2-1	CASEGGSEQFF	TGTGCCAGCGAAGGTGGTAGTGAGCAGTTCTTC
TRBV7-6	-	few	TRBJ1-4	CASSPTLTGSEKLFF	TGTGCCAGCAGCCCAACCTTAACAGGTAGTGAAAAACTGTTTTTT
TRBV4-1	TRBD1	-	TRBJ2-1	CASSQERGPQSPEQFF	TGCGCCAGCAGCCAGGAAAGGGGGCCCCAAAGCCCAGAGCAGTTCTTC
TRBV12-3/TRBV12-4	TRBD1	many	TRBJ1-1	CASTGTGVVEAFF	TGTGCCAGCACCGGGACAGGGGTTGTTGAAGCTTTCTTT
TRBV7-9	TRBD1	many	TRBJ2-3	CASSRSRGDRDTDTQYF	TGTGCCAGCAGTCGAAGTCGTGGGGACAGAGACACAGATACGCAGTATTTT
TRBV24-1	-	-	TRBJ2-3	CATGGGGTDTQYF	TGTGCCACCGGCGGAGGGGGCACAGATACGCAGTATTTT
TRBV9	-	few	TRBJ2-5	CASSVDGEGGETQYF	TGTGCCAGCAGCGTAGACGGGGAGGGGGGAGAGACCCAGTACTTC
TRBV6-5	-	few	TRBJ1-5	CASSPDPVGHQPQHF	TGTGCCAGCAGCCCTGATCCCGTAGGCCATCAGCCCCAGCATTTT
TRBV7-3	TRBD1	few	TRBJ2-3	CASSADREDTQYF	TGTGCCAGCAGCGCCGACAGGGAAGATACGCAGTATTTT
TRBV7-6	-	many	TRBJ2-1	CASSLVQGSSYNEQFF	TGTGCCAGCAGCTTAGTGCAGGGGTCCTCCTACAATGAGCAGTTCTTC
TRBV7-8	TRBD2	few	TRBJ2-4	CASSLSSGRNIQYF	TGTGCCAGCAGCTTATCCAGCGGGAGAAACATTCAGTACTTC
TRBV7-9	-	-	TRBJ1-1	CASSSAYTESSRVAFF	TGTGCCAGCAGCTCTGCGTACACCGAATCTTCAAGGGTAGCTTTCTTT
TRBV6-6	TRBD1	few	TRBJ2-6	CASSVRDRGTGANVLTF	TGTGCCAGCAGTGTCCGGGACAGGGGTACTGGGGCCAACGTCCTGACTTTC
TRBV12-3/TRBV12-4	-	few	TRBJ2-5	CASSLQGGGTQYF	TGTGCCAGCAGTTTACAGGGAGGTGGGACCCAGTACTTC
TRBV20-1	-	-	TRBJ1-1	CSALPSAATGYTEAFF	TGCAGTGCCCTTCCTTCTGCAGCTACGGGATACACTGAAGCTTTCTTT
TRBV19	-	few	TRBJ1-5	CASKDYNADSYSDQHF	TGTGCCAGTAAGGATTATAATGCGGACAGCTATTCGGACCAGCATTTT
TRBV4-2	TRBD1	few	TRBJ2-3	CASSQDSVGTGIEDTQYF	TGTGCCAGCAGCCAAGATTCGGTCGGGACAGGGATCGAAGATACGCAGTATTTT
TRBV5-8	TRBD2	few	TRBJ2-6	CASRITGGGANVLTF	TGTGCCAGCAGGATAACGGGAGGTGGGGCCAACGTCCTGACTTTC
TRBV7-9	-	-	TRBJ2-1	CASSLLLGLQRNEQFF	TGTGCCAGCAGCTTATTGCTAGGGTTACAGCGCAATGAGCAGTTCTTC
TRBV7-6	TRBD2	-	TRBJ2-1	CASSVRLAGGLDEQFF	TGTGCCAGCAGCGTCAGACTAGCGGGGGGGCTCGATGAGCAGTTCTTC
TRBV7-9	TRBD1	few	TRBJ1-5	CASSGTGVEAQPQHF	TGTGCCAGCAGCGGAACAGGGGTCGAGGCTCAGCCCCAGCATTTT
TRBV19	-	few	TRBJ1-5	CASTQKNSNQPQHF	TGTGCCAGTACCCAAAAGAATAGCAATCAGCCCCAGCATTTT
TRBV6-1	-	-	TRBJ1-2	CASSEWGYREVQYGYTF	TGTGCCAGCAGTGAATGGGGCTACAGGGAGGTCCAATATGGCTACACCTTC